These 26 T cell receptor beta chains were all obtained from the same sample, sequenced in a study of beta chain features in type 1 diabetes. The whole isolated RNA underwent reverse transcription, so sequencing captured expressed TCRB transcripts. The assay was immunoSEQ multiplex PCR, and TCRdb's table has in-frame clones only and misses some. The sample records about 360,000 clones, over 10% being singletons. Material: naive CD4+ T cells from blood. The receptors shown here come from a man aged 18-30 years in good health.

The chain links TRBV14 to TRBJ2-7, with D unresolved. The V end lost 0 bases, the J end lost 0 bases, and 6 bases lay between the germline ends. Germline loops: CDR1 SGHDN, CDR2 FVKESK. The CDR3 contains 14 residues. The CDR3 DNA reads TGTGCCAGCAGCCAAGATCTGTCCTCCTACGAGCAGTACTTC. This gives the protein CASSQDLSSYEQYF.

Only a few counts were recorded for this clone. This chain links TRBV30 with TRBJ1-3; possible D gene TRBD1, 6 bases. Germline V gene lookup returns CDR1 GTSNPN and CDR2 SVGIG (reference sequence). CDR3 size: 16 residues. V was shortened by 1 base and J by 2 bases, with 15 bases between the two germline ends. The CDR3 DNA reads as TGTGCCTGGAGTGACCCATTAAGGACAGCTGGAAACACCATATATTTT. Translation gives CAWSDPLRTAGNTIYF.

The V call is TRBV6-6, the J call TRBJ2-4; D perhaps matches TRBD1 (5 bases). This CDR3 region has 16 residues. The germline V gene has CDR1 MNHNY and CDR2 SVGAGI (reference sequence). The V gene lost 3 bases and the J gene lost 6 bases, with 18 bases spanning the gap. The CDR3 region has the DNA TGTGCCAGCAGTTATCTGACTTCTGTGGGGCCAAACATTCAGTACTTC. Its protein is CASSYLTSVGPNIQYF.

This clone came up a few times. The chain employs TRBV7-2 and TRBJ2-7, with D tentatively TRBD2 (6 bases). V was trimmed by 5 bases and J by 1 base, leaving 9 bases between them. The CDR3 sequence is 13 residues long. Germline CDR1 SGHTA, CDR2 FQGNSA. CDR3 in amino acids: CASSTSGSYEQYF. The CDR3, as DNA: TGTGCCAGCAGCACGAGCGGGTCCTACGAGCAGTACTTC.

The chain carries TRBV7-9 and TRBJ2-7; TRBD1 is a possible D gene (8 bases). Germline V gives CDR1 SEHNR, CDR2 FQNEAQ (reference sequence). The CDR3 spans 15 residues. The V and J ends lost 4 bases and 6 bases respectively, with 19 bases between them. Written as DNA, the CDR3 is TGTGCCAGCAGCTCCACCTCCACAGGGGGGGGCGAGCAGTACTTC. Its translation: CASSSTSTGGGEQYF. Combining the CDR3 with reference TRBV7-9 and TRBJ2-7 gives the whole variable domain DTGVSQNPRHKITKRGQNVTFRCDPISEHNRLYWYRQTLGQGPEFLTYFQNEAQLEKSRLLSDRFSAERPKGSFSTLEIQRTEQGDSAMYLCASSSTSTGGGEQYFGPGTRLTVT.

This clone appeared a few times. The chain is built from TRBV5-1 and TRBJ2-5, with D tentatively TRBD2 (5 bases). The CDR3 consists of 16 residues. The V end lost 0 bases, the J end lost 7 bases, and 19 bases lay between the germline ends. Germline loops: CDR1 SGHRS, CDR2 YFSETQ. As DNA, the CDR3 is TGCGCCAGCAGCTTGGAGGTGGGAGCTACGGCGGGGACCCAGTACTTC. This sequence encodes CASSLEVGATAGTQYF. The full variable domain, in which reference TRBV5-1 and TRBJ2-5 provide the parts outside the CDR3, is KAGVTQTPRYLIKTRGQQVTLSCSPISGHRSVSWYQQTPGQGLQFLFEYFSETQRNKGNFPGRFSGRQFSNSRSEMNVSTLELGDSALYLCASSLEVGATAGTQYFGPGTRLLVL.

This clone was counted a few times. The V gene is TRBV27, the J gene TRBJ1-2, with D possibly matching TRBD1 (5 bases). Germline CDR1 is MNHEY and CDR2 is SMNVEV (reference sequence). The CDR3 covers 13 residues. V gave up 2 bases and J gave up 8 bases, with 12 bases separating them. CDR3 sequence: CASSLVGGGGYTF. The DNA for the CDR3 is TGTGCCAGCAGTTTAGTCGGGGGGGGAGGCTACACCTTC.

The chain employs TRBV9 and TRBJ1-2; tentative D call: TRBD1 (5 bases). V lost 3 bases, J lost 0 bases, and 15 bases lay in between. Germline CDR1 reads SGDLS; CDR2 reads YYNGEE. This CDR3 is 16 amino acids long. As DNA, the CDR3 is TGTGCCAGCAGCGAGGGGCTAAGGTTCTCTAACTATGGCTACACCTTC. It encodes CASSEGLRFSNYGYTF.

The V call is TRBV28, the J call TRBJ1-5, with TRBD1 identical over 8 bases. The CDR3 runs to 15 residues. V dropped 5 bases and J dropped 2; count of bases not matched to a gene: 5. Germline assignment: CDR1 MDHEN and CDR2 SYDVKM. Here the CDR3 DNA reads TGTGCCAGCAGTCCAAACAGGGGGGGCAATCAGCCCCAGCATTTT. Encoded protein: CASSPNRGGNQPQHF.

The V gene is TRBV5-1, the J gene TRBJ1-1; TRBD1 might be the D (5 bases). Trimming left V 6 bases short and J 4 bases short, with 13 bases between. CDR3 size: 13 residues. CDR1 is SGHRS, CDR2 YFSETQ, per germline. The CDR3 here is CASMSQGLTEAFF. The CDR3 coding sequence is TGCGCCAGCATGAGTCAGGGTCTCACTGAAGCTTTCTTT.

This clone was seen a few times. The chain uses TRBV6-5 and TRBJ2-7, with D perhaps matching TRBD1 (6 bases). Trimming stripped 4 bases from V and 0 bases from J, with 13 bases between. Germline V lookup: CDR1 MNHEY, CDR2 SVGAGI. The CDR3 is 15 residues long. The CDR3 spells CASSSGATSSYEQYF. CDR3 in DNA: TGTGCCAGCAGTTCAGGGGCTACAAGCTCCTACGAGCAGTACTTC.

This clone was picked up a small number of times. The chain couples TRBV19 to TRBJ2-2; no reliable D call. V was shortened by 0 bases and J by 6 bases, with 8 bases between the two germline ends. This CDR3 spans 14 amino acids. Germline V gene lookup returns CDR1 LNHDA and CDR2 SQIVND (reference sequence). For the CDR3, the DNA is TGTGCCAGTAGTATAGATCGTAACTCCGGGGAGCTGTTTTTT. Translating it yields CASSIDRNSGELFF.

This clone was counted only a few times. This chain joins TRBV6-6 and TRBJ2-7, with TRBD1 matching 9 bases. The V segment lost 2 bases and the J segment 3 bases; nucleotides outside the gene matches: 5. Germline V CDR1 and CDR2: MNHNY, SVGAGI (reference sequence). The CDR3 is 15 amino acids. The CDR3 loop reads CASSYETGGLYEQYF. CDR3 nucleotides: TGTGCCAGCAGTTACGAGACAGGGGGTCTCTACGAGCAGTACTTC.

This clone was detected only a few times. CDR3 sequence (DNA): TGTGCCAGCAGTAAGAGACATACAGATGGCTACACCTTC. Its translation is CASSKRHTDGYTF. The chain joins TRBV11-1 to TRBJ1-2; D unclear. Trimming shortened V by 6 bases and J by 6 bases, and 14 bases separated the two germline ends. The V gene's germline CDR1 is SGHAT and CDR2 FQDESV (reference sequence). The CDR3 spans 13 residues.

This clone was found a few times. The CDR3 sequence is CASTRTGINEKLFF. In DNA, the CDR3 is TGTGCCAGCACCCGGACAGGGATTAATGAAAAACTGTTTTTT. The rearrangement links TRBV6-6 to TRBJ1-4; 8 nucleotides agree with TRBD1. The CDR3 contains 14 residues. The trim removed 7 bases at V and 4 bases at J, leaving 5 bases unmatched. Looked up from germline, CDR1 is MNHNY and CDR2 is SVGAGI (reference sequence).

The CDR3 region has the DNA TGTGCCAGCAGCCCGACGGGGAGGTCCTACAATGAGCAGTTCTTC. Translating gives CASSPTGRSYNEQFF. The chain couples TRBV9 to TRBJ2-1; D may be TRBD2 (6 bases). This CDR3 comprises 15 residues. Germline V lookup: CDR1 SGDLS, CDR2 YYNGEE. Deletions cut 4 bases from V and 1 base from J, with 12 bases between.

V gene TRBV5-4 combines with J gene TRBJ2-7, with 7 nucleotides matching TRBD1. The CDR3 consists of 15 residues. The V segment lost 0 bases and the J segment 3 bases; nucleotides outside the gene matches: 6. Per germline, CDR1 SGHNT and CDR2 YYREEE (reference sequence). Here the CDR3 reads CASSLDPGTVYEQYF. The CDR3 DNA reads TGTGCCAGCAGCTTGGATCCCGGGACAGTCTACGAGCAGTACTTC.

This clone was detected a few times. The rearrangement joins TRBV5-1 to TRBJ2-2, with D possibly TRBD1 on 6 matching bases. The CDR3 is 15 residues long. Trimming cost V 1 base and J 5 bases, with 12 bases left between them. Germline lookup yields CDR1 SGHRS and CDR2 YFSETQ. In nucleotides, the CDR3 is TGCGCCAGCAGCTTGTTCAGGGGACGGACCGGGGAGCTGTTTTTT. Amino acids: CASSLFRGRTGELFF.

The DNA for the CDR3 is TGTGCCAGCAGCTTACGGCTGGGGGGGGAAACCGGGGAGCTGTTTTTT. As protein: CASSLRLGGETGELFF. The chain couples TRBV11-3 to TRBJ2-2; 7 bases fit TRBD2. The CDR3 runs 16 residues. The germline gives CDR1 SGHNT, CDR2 YENEEA. V was clipped by 2 bases and J by 5 bases; unmatched bases: 8.

The V and J genes are TRBV5-5 and TRBJ1-1, with a possible D match to TRBD1 (5 bases). The CDR3 spans 15 residues. Between the trimmed V and J ends, which lost 1 base and 1 base, there was a span of 11 bases. Germline V gene sequence: CDR1 SGHKS, CDR2 YYEKEE (reference sequence). The CDR3 is CASSLYYRQNTEAFF. CDR3 sequence (DNA): TGTGCCAGCAGCTTGTATTACAGGCAGAACACTGAAGCTTTCTTT.

This sequence joins TRBV29-1 and TRBJ2-3; 7 nucleotides align to TRBD1. The length of the CDR3 is 14 residues. Germline V CDR1 and CDR2: SQVTM, ANQGSEA. V shed 2 bases and J 1 base; nucleotides not matched to a gene: 3. CDR3: CSVELGQRTDTQYF. The CDR3 nucleotides are TGCAGCGTTGAATTGGGACAGCGCACAGATACGCAGTATTTT.

This chain uses TRBV7-2 with TRBJ2-7; 9 nucleotides align to TRBD1. The germline CDR1 and CDR2 sequences are SGHTA and FQGNSA. J lost 7 bases, V lost 6 bases, and 7 bases had no gene match. The CDR3 is made up of 13 amino acids. The CDR3 loop is CASRYRGRGEQYF. The CDR3 bases are TGTGCCAGCAGATACAGGGGGCGGGGAGAGCAGTACTTC.

The chain is built from TRBV30 and TRBJ2-7, with D hard to call. The CDR3 has 11 residues. V shed 4 bases and J shed 7 bases, with 11 bases lying between them. Germline V lookup: CDR1 GTSNPN, CDR2 SVGIG (reference sequence). The CDR3 spells CAWTYNSEQYF. The DNA of the CDR3 is TGTGCCTGGACGTATAACTCGGAGCAGTACTTC.

This clone turned up a few times. This chain links TRBV5-1 with TRBJ2-2; maybe TRBD2 (6 bases). The CDR3 runs 17 residues. Germline CDR1 reads SGHRS; CDR2 reads YFSETQ. Trimming removed 4 bases at V and 0 bases at J, with 16 bases between. The CDR3 loop reads CASSPRDWNANTGELFF. CDR3 nucleotides: TGCGCCAGCAGCCCCCGGGACTGGAACGCGAACACCGGGGAGCTGTTTTTT.

This clone has more than one count but fewer than ten. Compared with germline, one end of the junction differs, possibly owing to a read error. The chain joins TRBV4-2 to TRBJ2-2; D remains ambiguous. The CDR3 has 16 amino acids. Germline values: CDR1 LGHNA, CDR2 YNFKEQ. The CDR3 DNA sequence: TGTGCCAGCAGTCAAGATAGGCAGGTGAACACCGGGGAGCTGTTTTTT. Encoded protein: CASSQDRQVNTGELFF.

The V call is TRBV28, the J call TRBJ2-1; 9 bases map to TRBD2. Germline V gives CDR1 MDHEN, CDR2 SYDVKM. The length of the CDR3 is 14 residues. Germline trimming cut 6 bases from V and 5 bases from J; bases unmatched to any gene: 5. Written as DNA, the CDR3 is TGTGCCAGCAGCGTAGCGGGAGTAGACAATGAGCAGTTCTTC. It encodes CASSVAGVDNEQFF.